Included here is one T cell receptor (beta chain) sequence, with context. This CDR3 region has 19 residues. The rectum was sampled with one to two pinch biopsies at colonoscopy. This table comes from immunoSEQ multiplex PCR, and its TCRdb copy is limited to in-frame clones, with some not included. The data show around 18,000 clones, roughly 74% seen once. This sample was included in a study of pediatric ulcerative colitis. This chain joins TRBV21-1 and TRBJ1-2; no DNA check was done on the table's D call, TRBD1. TRBV21-1 is recorded as a pseudogene. Sequencing used gut tissue. The receptor was derived from a boy younger than 18 with moderate ulcerative colitis. For the CDR3, the DNA is TGTGCCAGCAGCAAAGCGAAAGGGAGGACAGGGTCTCCAAAAGATGGCTACACCTTC. As protein: CASSKAKGRTGSPKDGYTF.